The 8 T cell receptor beta chains below come from one sample, sequenced in a study of cytomegalovirus exposure and HLA in healthy donors. 13 Jbeta primers and 60 Vbeta primers were used for the PCR. The method was immunoSEQ multiplex PCR; TCRdb's version includes in-frame clones alone and lacks a portion of them. The sample lists over 150,000 clones, roughly 83% occurring once. The specimen was PBMCs. The receptor source for this set is a boy aged 2-9 years in good health and CMV-seronegative.

The chain recombines TRBV6-6 with TRBJ2-7; 8 positions agree with TRBD2. Germline V gives CDR1 MNHNY, CDR2 SVGAGI (reference sequence). The CDR3 is 13 amino acids. J was trimmed by 2 bases and V by 6 bases; bases with no gene match: 3. The CDR3 DNA follows: TGTGCCAGCAGCATAGCGGGAACCTACGAGCAGTACTTC. Its translation: CASSIAGTYEQYF.

V usage is TRBV29-1 and J usage is TRBJ2-7, with D uncertain. V lost 0 bases, J lost 2 bases, and 11 bases lay in between. The CDR3 runs to 14 residues. CDR1 is SQVTM, CDR2 ANQGSEA, per germline. DNA of the CDR3: TGCAGCGTTGAAGATAGAAGCGCCCCCTACGAGCAGTACTTC. This codes for CSVEDRSAPYEQYF.

This clone was seen once. This chain uses TRBV5-4 with TRBJ2-1; 10 positions match TRBD2. Germline values: CDR1 SGHNT, CDR2 YYREEE (reference sequence). This CDR3 comprises 16 residues. J lost 7 bases, V lost 1 base, and 8 bases had no gene match. The CDR3 sequence is CASSLRASGRLNEQFF. The CDR3 coding sequence is TGTGCCAGCAGCTTGAGGGCTAGCGGGAGACTGAATGAGCAGTTCTTC.

This chain uses TRBV19 with TRBJ1-5, with D maybe TRBD1 (5 bases). This CDR3 is built from 15 residues. Per germline, CDR1 LNHDA and CDR2 SQIVND (reference sequence). The V gene lost 3 bases and the J gene lost 3 bases, with 12 bases spanning the gap. Here the CDR3 reads CASSILSGPNQPQHF. In DNA form, the CDR3 reads TGTGCCAGTAGTATTCTTTCAGGGCCCAATCAGCCCCAGCATTTT.

The rearrangement uses TRBV5-1 and TRBJ1-1; 8 nucleotides line up with TRBD1. The CDR3 totals 14 residues. Unmatched junction bases numbered 6, after V lost 1 base and J lost 7 bases. Germline CDR1 is SGHRS and CDR2 is YFSETQ. The CDR3 sequence is CASSLQGAVVEAFF. The CDR3 nucleotides read TGCGCCAGCAGCTTGCAGGGGGCTGTGGTTGAAGCTTTCTTT.

The chain joins TRBV2 to TRBJ2-3; 10 nucleotides agree with TRBD2. Trimming removed 6 bases from V and 2 bases from J; junction bases left unmatched: 5. Germline V CDR1 and CDR2: SNHLY, FYNNEI. This CDR3 has 15 amino acids. The CDR3 DNA reads as TGTGCCAGCAGGGGGACTAGCGCACACACAGATACGCAGTATTTT. This gives the protein CASRGTSAHTDTQYF.

The V and J genes are TRBV5-4 and TRBJ2-1; D gene uncertain. V lost 0 bases and J lost 7, with 17 bases in between. The CDR3 consists of 16 residues. The germline CDR1 and CDR2 sequences are SGHNT and YYREEE (reference sequence). In DNA, the CDR3 is TGTGCCAGCAGCTTGGATTTTCCCGCTTACTCAAATGAGCAGTTCTTC. Translation gives CASSLDFPAYSNEQFF. Complete variable domain (other parts from reference TRBV5-4 and TRBJ2-1): ETGVTQSPTHLIKTRGQQVTLRCSSQSGHNTVSWYQQALGQGPQFIFQYYREEENGRGNFPPRFSGLQFPNYSSELNVNALELDDSALYLCASSLDFPAYSNEQFFGPGTRLTVL.

The V and J genes are TRBV9 and TRBJ2-1; TRBD2 aligns across 9 bases. Germline assignment: CDR1 SGDLS and CDR2 YYNGEE. With 1 base clipped from V and 4 bases from J, the junction kept 18 bases outside the gene matches. The CDR3 totals 20 residues. Written as DNA, the CDR3 is TGTGCCAGCAGCGTAAATCCGCGAACTAGCGGGCCAGGGACTTACAATGAGCAGTTCTTC. Its protein product is CASSVNPRTSGPGTYNEQFF.